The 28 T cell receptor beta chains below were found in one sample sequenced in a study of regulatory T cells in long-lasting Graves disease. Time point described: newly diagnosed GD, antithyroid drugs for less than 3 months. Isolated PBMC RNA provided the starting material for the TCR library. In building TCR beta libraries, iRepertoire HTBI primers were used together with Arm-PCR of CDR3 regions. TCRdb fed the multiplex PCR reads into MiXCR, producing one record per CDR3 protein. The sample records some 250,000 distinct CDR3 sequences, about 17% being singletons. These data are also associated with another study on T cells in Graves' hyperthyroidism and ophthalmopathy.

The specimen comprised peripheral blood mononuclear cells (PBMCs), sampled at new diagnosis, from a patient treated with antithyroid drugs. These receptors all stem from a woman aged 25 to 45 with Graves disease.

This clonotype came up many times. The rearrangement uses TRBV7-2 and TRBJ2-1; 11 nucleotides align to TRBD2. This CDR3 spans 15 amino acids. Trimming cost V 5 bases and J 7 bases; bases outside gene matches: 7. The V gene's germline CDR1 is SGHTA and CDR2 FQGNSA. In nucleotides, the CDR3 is TGTGCCAGCAGCGTTAGCGGGGGGGCTGGTAATGAGCAGTTCTTC. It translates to CASSVSGGAGNEQFF. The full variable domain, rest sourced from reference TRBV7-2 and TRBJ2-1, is GAGVSQSPSNKVTEKGKDVELRCDPISGHTALYWYRQSLGQGLEFLIYFQGNSAPDKSGLPSDRFSAERTGGSVSTLTIQRTQQEDSAVYLCASSVSGGAGNEQFFGPGTRLTVL.

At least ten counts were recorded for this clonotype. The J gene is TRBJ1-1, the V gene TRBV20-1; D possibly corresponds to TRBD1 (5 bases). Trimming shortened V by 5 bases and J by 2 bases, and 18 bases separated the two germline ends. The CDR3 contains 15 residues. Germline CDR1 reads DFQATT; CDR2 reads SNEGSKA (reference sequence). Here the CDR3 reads CSAVNTGTINTEAFF. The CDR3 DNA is TGCAGTGCTGTCAATACCGGGACGATTAACACTGAAGCTTTCTTT.

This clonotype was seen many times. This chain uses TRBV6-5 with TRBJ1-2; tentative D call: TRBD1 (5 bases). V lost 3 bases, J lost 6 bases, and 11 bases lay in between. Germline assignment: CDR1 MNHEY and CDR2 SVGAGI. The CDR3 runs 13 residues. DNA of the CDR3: TGTGCCAGCAGTTATCGGGGGGTGAATGGCTACACCTTC. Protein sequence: CASSYRGVNGYTF.

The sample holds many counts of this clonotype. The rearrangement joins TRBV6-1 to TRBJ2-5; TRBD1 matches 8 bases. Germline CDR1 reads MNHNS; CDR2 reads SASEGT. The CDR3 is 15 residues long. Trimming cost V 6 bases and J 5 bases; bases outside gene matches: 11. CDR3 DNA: TGTGCCAGCAGAGCCATACAGGGGGTATGGGAGACCCAGTACTTC. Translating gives CASRAIQGVWETQYF.

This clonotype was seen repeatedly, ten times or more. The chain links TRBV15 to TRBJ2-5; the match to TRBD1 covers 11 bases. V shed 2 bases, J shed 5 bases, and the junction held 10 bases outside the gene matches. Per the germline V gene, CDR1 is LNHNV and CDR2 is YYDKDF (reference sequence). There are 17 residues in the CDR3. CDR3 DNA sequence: TGTGCCACCAGCAGACTTAAGGGGACAGGGGGAGGGGAGACCCAGTACTTC. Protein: CATSRLKGTGGGETQYF.

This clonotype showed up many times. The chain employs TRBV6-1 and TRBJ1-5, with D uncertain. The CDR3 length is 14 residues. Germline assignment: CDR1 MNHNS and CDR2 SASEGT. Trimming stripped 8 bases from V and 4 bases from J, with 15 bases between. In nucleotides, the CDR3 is TGTGCCAGCCCGGCCGGGCAGTTGAATCAGCCCCAGCATTTT. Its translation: CASPAGQLNQPQHF.

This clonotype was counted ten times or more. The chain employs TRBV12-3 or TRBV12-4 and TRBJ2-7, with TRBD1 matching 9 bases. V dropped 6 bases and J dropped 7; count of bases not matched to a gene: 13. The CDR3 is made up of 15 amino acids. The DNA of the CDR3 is TGTGCCAGCAGGTCGTGGGGACAGGGTATGTCGGAGCAGTACTTC. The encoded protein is CASRSWGQGMSEQYF.

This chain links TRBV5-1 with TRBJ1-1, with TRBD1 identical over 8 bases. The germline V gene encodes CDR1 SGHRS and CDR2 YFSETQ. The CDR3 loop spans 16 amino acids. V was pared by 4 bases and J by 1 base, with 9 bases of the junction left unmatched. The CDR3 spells CASSQTGALTNTEAFF. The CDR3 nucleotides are TGCGCCAGCAGCCAGACAGGGGCCCTTACGAACACTGAAGCTTTCTTT.

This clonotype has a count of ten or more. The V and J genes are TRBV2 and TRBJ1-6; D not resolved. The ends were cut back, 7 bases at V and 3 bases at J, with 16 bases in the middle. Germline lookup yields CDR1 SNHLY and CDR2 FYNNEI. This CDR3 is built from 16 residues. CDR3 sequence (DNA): TGTGCCAGCATCAGAGAAGGCAGCGTCTATAATTCACCCCTCCACTTT. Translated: CASIREGSVYNSPLHF.

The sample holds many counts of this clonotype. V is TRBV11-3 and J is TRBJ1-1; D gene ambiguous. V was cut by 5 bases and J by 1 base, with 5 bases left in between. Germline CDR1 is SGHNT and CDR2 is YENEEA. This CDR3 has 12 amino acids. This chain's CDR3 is CASSHGNTEAFF. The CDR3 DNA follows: TGTGCCAGCAGCCATGGGAACACTGAAGCTTTCTTT. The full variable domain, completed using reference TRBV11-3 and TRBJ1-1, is EAGVVQSPRYKIIEKKQPVAFWCNPISGHNTLYWYLQNLGQGPELLIRYENEEAVDDSQLPKDRFSAERLKGVDSTLKIQPAELGDSAVYLCASSHGNTEAFFGQGTRLTVV.

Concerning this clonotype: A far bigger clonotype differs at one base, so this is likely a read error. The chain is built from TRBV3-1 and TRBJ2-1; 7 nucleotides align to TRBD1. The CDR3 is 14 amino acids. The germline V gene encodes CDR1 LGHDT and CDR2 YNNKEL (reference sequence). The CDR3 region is CASSQGGGQETQHF. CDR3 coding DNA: TGTGCCAGCAGCCAAGGAGGGGGCCAAGAGACCCAGCACTTC.

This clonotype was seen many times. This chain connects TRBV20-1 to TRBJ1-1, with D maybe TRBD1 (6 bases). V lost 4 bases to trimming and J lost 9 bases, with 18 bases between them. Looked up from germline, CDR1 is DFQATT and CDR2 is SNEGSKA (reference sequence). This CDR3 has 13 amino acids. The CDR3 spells CSAIIGGSGQAFF. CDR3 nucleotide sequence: TGCAGTGCTATCATAGGGGGTTCAGGACAAGCTTTCTTT.

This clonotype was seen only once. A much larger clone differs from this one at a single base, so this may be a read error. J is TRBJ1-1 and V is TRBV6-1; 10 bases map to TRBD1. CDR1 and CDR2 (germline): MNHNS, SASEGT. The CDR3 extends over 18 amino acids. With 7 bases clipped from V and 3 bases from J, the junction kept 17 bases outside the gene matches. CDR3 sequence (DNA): TGTGCCAGCACCGAAGAAGAGACAGGGGGCGTATGGGACACTGAAGCTTTCTTT. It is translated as CASTEEETGGVWDTEAFF.

The CDR3 loop reads CAWSPSYSPRDSNEKLFF. The CDR3 DNA reads TGTGCCTGGAGTCCCTCCTACTCTCCGCGGGACAGCAATGAAAAACTGTTTTTT. The genes are TRBV30 and TRBJ1-4, with 7 bases that match TRBD1. In germline, CDR1 is GTSNPN, CDR2 SVGIG (reference sequence). V shed 2 bases and J 5 bases; nucleotides not matched to a gene: 17. The length of the CDR3 is 18 residues.

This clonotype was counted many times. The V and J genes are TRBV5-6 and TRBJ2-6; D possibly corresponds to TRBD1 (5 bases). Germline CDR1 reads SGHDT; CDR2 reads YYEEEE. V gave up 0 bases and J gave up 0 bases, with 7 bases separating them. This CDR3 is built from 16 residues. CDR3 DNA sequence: TGTGCCAGCAGCTTGGGGGGCTTCTCTGGGGCCAACGTCCTGACTTTC. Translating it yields CASSLGGFSGANVLTF.

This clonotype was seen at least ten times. The CDR3 nucleotides read TGCGCCAGCAGTGAGGAAGGAGGGCCCTACAATGAGCAGTTCTTC. Translation: CASSEEGGPYNEQFF. This chain connects TRBV10-1 to TRBJ2-1; perhaps TRBD2 as D (6 bases). The germline gives CDR1 WNHNN, CDR2 SYGVQD (reference sequence). CDR3 length equals 15 residues. V was clipped by 2 bases and J by 2 bases, with 10 bases between them.

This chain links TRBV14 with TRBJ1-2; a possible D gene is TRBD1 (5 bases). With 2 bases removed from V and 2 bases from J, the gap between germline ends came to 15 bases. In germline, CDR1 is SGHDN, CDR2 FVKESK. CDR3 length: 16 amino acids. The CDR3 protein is CASSQKGTFVNYGYTF. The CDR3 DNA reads TGTGCCAGCAGCCAAAAGGGGACCTTCGTCAACTATGGCTACACCTTC.

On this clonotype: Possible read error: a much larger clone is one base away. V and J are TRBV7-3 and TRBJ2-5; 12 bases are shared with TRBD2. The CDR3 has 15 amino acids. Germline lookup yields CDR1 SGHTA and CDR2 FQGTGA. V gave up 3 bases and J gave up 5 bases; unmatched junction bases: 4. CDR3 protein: CASSLTSGGGETQYF. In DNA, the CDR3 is TGTGCCAGCAGCTTGACTAGCGGGGGCGGGGAGACCCAGTACTTC.

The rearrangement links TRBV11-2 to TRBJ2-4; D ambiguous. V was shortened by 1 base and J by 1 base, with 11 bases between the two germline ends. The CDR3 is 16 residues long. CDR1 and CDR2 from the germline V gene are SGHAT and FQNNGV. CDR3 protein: CASSLGVTTAKNIQYF. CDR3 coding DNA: TGTGCCAGCAGCTTAGGGGTGACCACGGCCAAAAACATTCAGTACTTC.

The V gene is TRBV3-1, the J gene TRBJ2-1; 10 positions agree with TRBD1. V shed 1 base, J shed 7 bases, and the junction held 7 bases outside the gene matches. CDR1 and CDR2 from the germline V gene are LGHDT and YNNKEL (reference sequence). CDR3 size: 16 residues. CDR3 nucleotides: TGTGCCAGCAGCCAAGGGGCGGGACAGGGGAGGAATGAGCAGTTCTTC. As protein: CASSQGAGQGRNEQFF.

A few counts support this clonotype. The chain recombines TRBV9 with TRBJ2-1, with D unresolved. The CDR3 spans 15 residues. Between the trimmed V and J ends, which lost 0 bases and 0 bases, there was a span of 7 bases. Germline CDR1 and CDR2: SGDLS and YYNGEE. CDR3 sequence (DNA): TGTGCCAGCAGCGTAGTTTCTACCTCCTACAATGAGCAGTTCTTC. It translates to CASSVVSTSYNEQFF.

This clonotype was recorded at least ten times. CDR3 nucleotide sequence: TGTGCCAGCAATGGACAAAGCAATCAGCCCCAGCATTTT. Translation: CASNGQSNQPQHF. The rearrangement joins TRBV2 to TRBJ1-5; D is perhaps TRBD1 (5 bases). With 7 bases removed from V and 1 base from J, the gap between germline ends came to 8 bases. There are 13 residues in the CDR3. Germline CDR1 and CDR2: SNHLY and FYNNEI.

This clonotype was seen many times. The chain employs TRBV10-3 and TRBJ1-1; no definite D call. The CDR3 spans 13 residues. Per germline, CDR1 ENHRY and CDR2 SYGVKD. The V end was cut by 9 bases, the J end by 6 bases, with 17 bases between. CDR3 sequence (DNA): TGTGCCATAAGGGAGCAGATTATCGCTGAAGCTTTCTTT. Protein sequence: CAIREQIIAEAFF.

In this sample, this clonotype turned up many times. The CDR3 DNA sequence: TGTGCCAGCAGTTTACCTCACAAAGAGACCCAGTACTTC. It specifies CASSLPHKETQYF. This chain uses TRBV28 with TRBJ2-5; D not resolved. Germline V lookup: CDR1 MDHEN, CDR2 SYDVKM. V was cut by 2 bases and J by 3 bases, with 7 bases left in between. This CDR3 is built from 13 residues.

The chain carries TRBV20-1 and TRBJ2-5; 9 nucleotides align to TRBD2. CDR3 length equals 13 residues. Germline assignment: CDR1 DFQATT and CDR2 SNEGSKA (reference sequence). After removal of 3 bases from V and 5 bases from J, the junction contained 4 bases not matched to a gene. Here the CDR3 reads CSARRGGEETQYF. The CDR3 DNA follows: TGCAGTGCTAGGCGGGGGGGCGAGGAGACCCAGTACTTC.

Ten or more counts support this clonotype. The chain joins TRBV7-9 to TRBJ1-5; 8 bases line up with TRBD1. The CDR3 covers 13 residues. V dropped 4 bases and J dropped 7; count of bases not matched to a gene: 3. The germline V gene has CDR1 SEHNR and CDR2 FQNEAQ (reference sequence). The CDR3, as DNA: TGTGCCAGCAGCTCGACAGGGGAACAGCCCCAGCATTTT. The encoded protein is CASSSTGEQPQHF.

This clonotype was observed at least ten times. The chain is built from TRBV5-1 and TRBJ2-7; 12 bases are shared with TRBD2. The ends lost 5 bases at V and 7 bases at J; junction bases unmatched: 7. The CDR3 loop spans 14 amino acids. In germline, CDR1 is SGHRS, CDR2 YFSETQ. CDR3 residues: CASRTGTSGLEQYF. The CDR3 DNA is TGCGCCAGCAGGACCGGGACTAGCGGGTTAGAGCAGTACTTC.

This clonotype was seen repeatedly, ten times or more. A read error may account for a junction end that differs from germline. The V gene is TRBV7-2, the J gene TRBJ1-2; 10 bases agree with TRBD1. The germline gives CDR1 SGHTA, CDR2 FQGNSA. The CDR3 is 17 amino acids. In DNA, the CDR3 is TGCGCCAGCAGCCAATCCCACAGACAGGGGGCGCCGGGTGGCTACACCTTC. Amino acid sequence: CASSQSHRQGAPGGYTF.